A single TCR beta chain is shown here with its context. The antigen remains undetermined. The data are from a study of early stage breast cancer tumors. The study, taken as a whole, reports: Chain pairing and CD4, CD8 or FOXP3 expression were not captured. Tumors had roughly 2.6-fold higher T cell density than normal breast.

Clones were read by immunoSEQ multiplex PCR, and TCRdb kept only the in-frame ones, dropping some. The sample consists of about 11,000 clones, over 60% of them appearing once. The source is a middle-aged person with breast cancer. The sequencing sample was made of breast tumor tissue.

The CDR3 nucleotides read TGTGCCAGCAGTTACTCGGAGGGGTTGAATGGCTACACCTTC. It encodes CASSYSEGLNGYTF. The genes are TRBV6-5 and TRBJ1-2; a possible D gene is TRBD1 (5 bases). CDR1 and CDR2 (germline): MNHEY, SVGAGI. Trimming left V 0 bases short and J 6 bases short, with 11 bases between. CDR3 length equals 14 residues.